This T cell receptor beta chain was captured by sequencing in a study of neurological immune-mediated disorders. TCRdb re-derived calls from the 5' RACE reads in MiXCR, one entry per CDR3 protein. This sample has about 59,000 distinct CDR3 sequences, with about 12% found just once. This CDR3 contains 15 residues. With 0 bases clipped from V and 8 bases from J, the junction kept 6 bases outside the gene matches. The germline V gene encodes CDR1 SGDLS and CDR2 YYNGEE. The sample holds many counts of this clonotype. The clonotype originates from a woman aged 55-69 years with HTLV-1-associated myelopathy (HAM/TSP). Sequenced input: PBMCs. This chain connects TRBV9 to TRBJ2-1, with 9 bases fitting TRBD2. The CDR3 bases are TGTGCCAGCAGCGTAGCCAGCGGGAGGCCCCATGAGCAGTTCTTC. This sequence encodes CASSVASGRPHEQFF.